This TCR beta chain was profiled in a study of T cell responses to AZD1222 COVID-19 vaccine. A remark on this clone: The antigen is undetermined.

Some clones are missing from TCRdb's copy, which holds only in-frame ones; the method was immunoSEQ multiplex PCR. The repertoire includes roughly 140,000 clones, about 89% of them detected once, and approximately 3% sits in the top ten. The study, taken as a whole, reports: There were vaccine-associated CD4 TCRs across spike, dominant at 160-218 and 743-854.

The sequencing used peripheral blood, collected on day 0 of MenACWY control vaccination. This TCR derives from an adult in good health.

The CDR3: CASSTTRRGQGNQPQHF. CDR3 nucleotides: TGTGCCAGCAGCACGACCCGACGGGGACAGGGCAATCAGCCCCAGCATTTT. The rearrangement uses TRBV27 and TRBJ1-5; TRBD1 matches 8 bases. This CDR3 is 17 amino acids long. V lost 6 bases and J lost 2; bases outside the gene matches: 12. Looked up from germline, CDR1 is MNHEY and CDR2 is SMNVEV (reference sequence).